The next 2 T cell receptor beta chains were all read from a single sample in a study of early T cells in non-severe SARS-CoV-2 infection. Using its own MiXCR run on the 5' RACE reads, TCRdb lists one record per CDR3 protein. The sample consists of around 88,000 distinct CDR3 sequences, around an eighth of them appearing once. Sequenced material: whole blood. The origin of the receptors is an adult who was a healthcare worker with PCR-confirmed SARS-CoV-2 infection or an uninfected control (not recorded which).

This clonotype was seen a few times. In DNA, the CDR3 is TGTGCCAGCAGTTTAACGGGTGCGGCGAACACTGAAGCTTTCTTT. It encodes CASSLTGAANTEAFF. The chain has TRBV12-3 or TRBV12-4 and TRBJ1-1; the D is unclear. The CDR3 covers 15 residues. V was cut by 2 bases and J by 1 base, with 11 bases left in between.

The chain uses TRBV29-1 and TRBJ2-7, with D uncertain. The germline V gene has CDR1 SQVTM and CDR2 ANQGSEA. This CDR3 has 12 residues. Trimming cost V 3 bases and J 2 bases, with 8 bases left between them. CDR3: CSVETGTYEQYF. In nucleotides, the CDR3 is TGCAGCGTTGAGACCGGCACCTACGAGCAGTACTTC.